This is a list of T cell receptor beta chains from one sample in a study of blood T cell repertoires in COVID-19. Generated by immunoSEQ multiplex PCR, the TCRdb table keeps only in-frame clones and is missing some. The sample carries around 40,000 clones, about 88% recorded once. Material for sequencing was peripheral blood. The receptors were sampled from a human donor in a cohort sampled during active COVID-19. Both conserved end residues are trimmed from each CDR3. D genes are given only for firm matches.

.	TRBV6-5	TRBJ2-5	ASSPSKAPYGAQY
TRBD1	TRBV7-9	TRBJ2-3	ASSPSTGVTDTQY
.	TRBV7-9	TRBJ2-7	ASSPRWRSYEQY
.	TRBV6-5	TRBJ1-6	ASRPLGGRGSPLH
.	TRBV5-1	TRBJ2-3	ASSSETSTDTQY
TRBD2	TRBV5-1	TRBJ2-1	ASSLASSGGNEQF
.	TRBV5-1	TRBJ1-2	ASRERGTTNYGYT
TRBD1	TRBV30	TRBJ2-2	AWSLGGALYTGELF
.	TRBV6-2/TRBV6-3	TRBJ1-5	ASSHRLQGGNQPQH
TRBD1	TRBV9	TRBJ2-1	ASSPDRGAYNEQF
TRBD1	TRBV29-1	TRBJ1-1	SVTGATTEAF
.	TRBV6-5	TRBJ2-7	ASQHLIPNYEQY
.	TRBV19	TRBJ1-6	ASSIGVWGVSSPLH
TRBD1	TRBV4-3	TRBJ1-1	ASSRDRGLTEAF
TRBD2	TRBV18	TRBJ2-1	ASSPGGGADEQF
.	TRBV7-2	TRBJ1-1	ASSSATEVKAF
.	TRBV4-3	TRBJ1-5	ASSQDYSNQPQH
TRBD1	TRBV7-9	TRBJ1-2	ASETGVSYGYT
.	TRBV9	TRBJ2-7	ASSVGPRGSNEQY
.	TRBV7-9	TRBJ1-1	ASSPQYRDTEAF
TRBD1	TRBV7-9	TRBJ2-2	ASSLGQGADGELF
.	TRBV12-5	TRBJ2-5	ASGFRVARETQY
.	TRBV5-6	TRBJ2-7	ASSPRDTGVQY
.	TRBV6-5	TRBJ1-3	ASSYAERNTIY
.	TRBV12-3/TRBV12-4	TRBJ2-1	ASSPWTELQF
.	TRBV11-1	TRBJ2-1	ASSLGRPGEQF
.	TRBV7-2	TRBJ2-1	ASSLVGGGNNEQF
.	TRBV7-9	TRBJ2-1	ASSPEGGGQF
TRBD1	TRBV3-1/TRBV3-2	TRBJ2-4	ASNHDRGGKNIQY
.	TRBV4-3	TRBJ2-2	ASSQVTGHLNTGELF
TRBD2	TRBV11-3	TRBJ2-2	ASSLAPSGLWTGELF
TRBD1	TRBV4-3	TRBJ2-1	ASSHAYRDREYNEQF
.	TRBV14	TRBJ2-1	ASSPRGFGTNEQF
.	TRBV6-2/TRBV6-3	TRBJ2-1	ASSSQYNEQF
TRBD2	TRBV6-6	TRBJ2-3	AGRSGGADTQY
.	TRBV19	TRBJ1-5	ASSLAGEGFQPQH
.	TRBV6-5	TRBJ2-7	ASSYDSRGNSYEQY
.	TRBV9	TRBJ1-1	ASSVGPGNTEAF